This T cell receptor (beta chain) was obtained from a study of shared clonotypes between healthy human individuals. The donor population consisted of healthy HIV-negative adults with no recent acute infections or vaccinations. Study conclusions and caveats: Shared across a few donors were about 4.6% of the naive CD4 clonotypes. Naive subsets typically showed greater estimated richness than memory subsets.

The CDR3 extends over 16 amino acids. Trimming stripped 5 bases from V and 3 bases from J, with 17 bases between. Germline V gene sequence: CDR1 SEHNR, CDR2 FQNEAQ (reference sequence). This clone came up once. The antigen remains unidentified. For sorted subsets, about 200 ng DNA per replicate equaled approximately 30,000 T cell genomes. The repertoire was sequenced with immunoSEQ multiplex PCR; TCRdb's copy has only in-frame clones and lacks some. Here the sample spans around 1,100,000 clones, approximately 75% being singletons. V and J are TRBV7-9 and TRBJ2-1; a possible D gene is TRBD2 (5 bases). The source material was memory CD4+ T cells from PBMCs. Subset in this sample: CD45RA-negative fraction. This sequence was found in a man aged 18 to 30 in good health. Some clones in this sample may be carry-over from other donors' samples. The CDR3 coding sequence is TGTGCCAGCAGCCGCTATGAATCTCGGGACTACAATGAGCAGTTCTTC. The encoded protein is CASSRYESRDYNEQFF.